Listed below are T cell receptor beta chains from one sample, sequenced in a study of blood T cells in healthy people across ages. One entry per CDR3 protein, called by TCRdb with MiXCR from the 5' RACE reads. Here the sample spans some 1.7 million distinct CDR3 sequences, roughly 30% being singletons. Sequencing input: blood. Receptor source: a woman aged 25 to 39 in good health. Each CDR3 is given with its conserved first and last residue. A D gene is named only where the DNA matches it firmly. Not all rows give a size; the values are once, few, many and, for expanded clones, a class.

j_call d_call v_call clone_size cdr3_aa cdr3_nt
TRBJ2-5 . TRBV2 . CASIRETRETQYF TGTGCCAGCATCCGTGAGACTCGGGAGACCCAGTACTTC
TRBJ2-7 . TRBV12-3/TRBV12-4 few CASSFRPAGEQYF TGTGCCAGCAGCTTTCGGCCCGCCGGGGAGCAGTACTTC
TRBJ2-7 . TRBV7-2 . CASSISGDYEQYF TGTGCCAGCAGCATTTCAGGGGACTACGAGCAGTACTTC
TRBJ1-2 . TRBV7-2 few CASTALIGYTF TGTGCCAGCACCGCCCTGATAGGCTACACCTTC
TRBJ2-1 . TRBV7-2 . CASSVLPSVGEQFF TGTGCCAGCAGCGTGCTACCTTCAGTCGGTGAGCAGTTCTTC
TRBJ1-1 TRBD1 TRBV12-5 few CASGLAQGALGTEAFF TGTGCTAGTGGTTTGGCACAGGGGGCTTTAGGCACTGAAGCTTTCTTT
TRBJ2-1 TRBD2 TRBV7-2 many CASSLMLAGSYEQFF TGTGCCAGCAGCTTAATGCTAGCGGGGTCATATGAGCAGTTCTTC
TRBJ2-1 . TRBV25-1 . CASRKGGVWDEQFF TGTGCCAGCCGAAAAGGGGGAGTATGGGATGAGCAGTTCTTC
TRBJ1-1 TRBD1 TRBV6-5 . CASSYSTGSRNTEAFF TGTGCCAGCAGTTACTCGACAGGGAGTAGGAACACTGAAGCTTTCTTT
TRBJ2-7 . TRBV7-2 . CASSLAGTQLGYEQYF TGTGCCAGCAGCTTAGCCGGGACCCAGCTAGGCTACGAGCAGTACTTC
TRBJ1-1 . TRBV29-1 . CSVTDTNTEAFF TGCAGCGTCACGGATACGAACACTGAAGCTTTCTTT
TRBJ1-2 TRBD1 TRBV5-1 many CASSFNRDSPYGYTF TGCGCCAGCAGCTTTAACCGGGACAGTCCCTATGGCTACACCTTC
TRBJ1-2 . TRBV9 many CASSTTVTYGYTF TGTGCCAGCAGCACTACAGTCACTTATGGCTACACCTTC
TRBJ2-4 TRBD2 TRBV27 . CASSQREGDIQYF TGTGCCAGCAGTCAGCGGGAGGGGGACATTCAGTACTTC
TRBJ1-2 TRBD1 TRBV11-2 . CASSSDRASDYTF TGTGCCAGCAGCTCGGACAGGGCCTCTGACTACACCTTC
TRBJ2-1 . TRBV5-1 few CASSSQTTGSNEQFF TGCGCCAGCAGCTCACAGACAACGGGCTCCAATGAGCAGTTCTTC
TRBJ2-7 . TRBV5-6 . CASSSVWVPSGEQYF TGTGCCAGCAGTTCCGTTTGGGTGCCCTCAGGCGAGCAGTACTTC
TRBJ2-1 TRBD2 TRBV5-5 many CASSPLAGEYNEQFF TGTGCCAGCAGTCCCCTAGCGGGAGAGTACAATGAGCAGTTCTTC
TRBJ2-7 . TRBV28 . CAGSLYSLGFDEQYF TGTGCCGGCAGTTTATATTCCCTGGGCTTCGACGAGCAGTACTTC
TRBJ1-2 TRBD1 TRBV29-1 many CSVVRDRGAGGYTF TGCAGCGTTGTTCGGGACAGGGGGGCTGGCGGCTACACCTTC